These 10 T cell receptor beta chains came from one sample sequenced in a study of human T cells and chemical hapten exposure. Time point noted: pre-sensitization, week 0. The treatment is: therapeutic diphenylcyclopropenone sensitization with weekly scalp DPC. TCRdb recomputed calls from the RACE reads with MiXCR, one row per CDR3 protein. Of approximately 260,000 distinct CDR3 sequences in the sample, 7.5% to 8% were seen once. The sample consisted of whole blood, taken in connection with sensitization to the hapten diphenylcyclopropenone (DPC). These receptors originate from a young man with alopecia areata. Some clones in this sample may be carry-over from other donors' samples.

This chain joins TRBV27 and TRBJ1-6; unclear D gene. The V gene's germline CDR1 is MNHEY and CDR2 SMNVEV (reference sequence). Trimming stripped 8 bases from V and 3 bases from J, with 20 bases between. CDR3 length: 17 residues. CDR3 sequence reads: CASGYEPTVSYNSPLHF. The CDR3 DNA follows: TGTGCCAGCGGATACGAGCCGACGGTCAGCTATAATTCACCCCTCCACTTT.

This clonotype was seen many times. The CDR3: CASSLRAGAPSDTQYF. The CDR3 DNA is TGTGCCAGCAGCCTGAGAGCGGGGGCCCCGTCAGATACGCAGTATTTT. The chain uses TRBV3-1 and TRBJ2-3; TRBD2 matches 8 bases. Germline V gene sequence: CDR1 LGHDT, CDR2 YNNKEL (reference sequence). This CDR3 spans 16 amino acids. Trimming at V came to 4 bases and at J to 4 bases, leaving 10 bases not matched to a gene.

This clonotype was seen a few times. The chain has TRBV29-1 and TRBJ1-2; 8 bases align to TRBD1. Trimming at V came to 7 bases and at J to 3 bases, leaving 10 bases not matched to a gene. CDR3 length: 14 amino acids. Germline CDR1 is SQVTM and CDR2 is ANQGSEA. As DNA, the CDR3 is TGCAGCGCTCGGACAGGGAGGTTAGACTATGGCTACACCTTC. Translated, it gives CSARTGRLDYGYTF.

This clonotype has a count of ten or more. The V call is TRBV9, the J call TRBJ2-4; 10 nucleotides match TRBD2. The germline CDR1 and CDR2 sequences are SGDLS and YYNGEE. The CDR3 has 17 residues. Trimming cost V 0 bases and J 6 bases; bases outside gene matches: 9. The CDR3 reads CASSVGISGGFGNIQYF. For the CDR3, the DNA is TGTGCCAGCAGCGTAGGAATTAGCGGGGGGTTCGGAAACATTCAGTACTTC.

There are many counts of this clonotype. The rearrangement links TRBV20-1 to TRBJ1-2; no clear D. The CDR3 has 15 amino acids. V was shortened by 0 bases and J by 4 bases, with 15 bases between the two germline ends. The germline V gene encodes CDR1 DFQATT and CDR2 SNEGSKA (reference sequence). Here the CDR3 reads CSARDETGAPYGYTF. For the CDR3, the DNA is TGCAGTGCTAGAGATGAGACGGGAGCTCCCTATGGCTACACCTTC.

This clonotype was seen many times. The rearrangement uses TRBV5-1 and TRBJ1-1, with D possibly matching TRBD1 (5 bases). Germline CDR1 reads SGHRS; CDR2 reads YFSETQ. V dropped 3 bases and J dropped 0 bases, with 12 bases sitting between them. The CDR3 loop spans 15 amino acids. CDR3 region: CASSSSTDMNTEAFF. CDR3 DNA sequence: TGCGCCAGCAGCTCCTCGACAGATATGAACACTGAAGCTTTCTTT.

This clonotype has just a few counts. This chain joins TRBV18 and TRBJ2-1; maybe TRBD1 (6 bases). Trimming left V 0 bases short and J 8 bases short, with 14 bases between. This CDR3 has 15 residues. Per the germline V gene, CDR1 is KGHSH and CDR2 is LQKENI. CDR3 bases: TGTGCCAGCTCACCACCTTTACAGGGTAGGGATGAGCAGTTCTTC. This codes for CASSPPLQGRDEQFF. The whole variable domain, remainder taken from reference TRBV18 and TRBJ2-1, is NAGVMQNPRHLVRRRGQEARLRCSPMKGHSHVYWYRQLPEEGLKFMVYLQKENIIDESGMPKERFSAEFPKEGPSILRIQQVVRGDSAAYFCASSPPLQGRDEQFFGPGTRLTVL.

The chain couples TRBV19 to TRBJ2-3; no clear D. The CDR3 runs to 13 residues. The V end lost 4 bases, the J end lost 4 bases, and 9 bases lay between the germline ends. Germline V gene lookup returns CDR1 LNHDA and CDR2 SQIVND (reference sequence). The CDR3, as DNA: TGTGCCAGTAGTAAGGTTTTGGCAGATACGCAGTATTTT. It is translated as CASSKVLADTQYF.

The rearrangement joins TRBV20-1 to TRBJ2-1; D unclear. Between the trimmed V and J ends, which lost 8 bases and 8 bases, there was a span of 13 bases. CDR1 and CDR2 from the germline V gene are DFQATT and SNEGSKA (reference sequence). This CDR3 has 11 amino acids. The chain's CDR3 is CSPEGFDEQFF. The CDR3 coding sequence is TGCAGTCCGGAAGGGTTCGATGAGCAGTTCTTC.

This clonotype was observed once. This chain uses TRBV20-1 with TRBJ2-7; D might be TRBD2 (5 bases). CDR3 length: 18 residues. Between the trimmed V and J ends, which lost 2 bases and 2 bases, there was a span of 25 bases. CDR1 is DFQATT, CDR2 SNEGSKA, per germline (reference sequence). CDR3 DNA sequence: TGCAGTGCTAGATTGCTGAGCCGGGAAACTAAGACCCCCTACGAGCAGTACTTC. Translating gives CSARLLSRETKTPYEQYF.